Listed here is a single TCR beta chain. This CDR3 region has 17 residues. Trimming cost V 4 bases and J 4 bases; bases outside gene matches: 17. From germline, CDR1 is SGHNT and CDR2 YYREEE (reference sequence). Some clones are missing from TCRdb's copy, which holds only in-frame ones; the method was immunoSEQ multiplex PCR. The sample includes about 300,000 clones, about 87% of them seen just once. The source of the sample is a study of blood T cell repertoires in COVID-19. This receptor was taken from a woman aged 25 to 39 who had recovered from COVID-19. Material: peripheral blood. This chain joins TRBV5-4 and TRBJ2-7, with 7 bases fitting TRBD1. The CDR3 DNA reads TGTGCCAGCAGCCGTTCGACAGGGAGCTTACAGGGTTACGAGCAGTACTTC. It codes for CASSRSTGSLQGYEQYF.